This entry is about one TCR beta chain. Antigen specificity is unknown. The entry originates in a study of shared clonotypes between healthy human individuals. Study results and caveats: For naive CD4 cells, around 5.1% of clonotypes were shared across several donors.

CDR3 length equals 18 residues. Trimming took off 4 bases at V and 4 bases at J, with 25 bases between the two ends. Germline CDR1 reads MNHEY; CDR2 reads SMNVEV (reference sequence). It was at deep level that the assay was run. Generated by immunoSEQ multiplex PCR, the TCRdb table keeps only in-frame clones and is missing some. The top ten clones hold around 0.29% of a sample with about 380,000 clones, about 96% of them seen once. This TCR derives from a man aged 30 to 39 in good health. The sample consisted of memory CD8+ T cells sorted from blood. Subset here: CD45RO+ cells pooled with CCR7-negative TemRA cells. V is TRBV27 and J is TRBJ1-2; possible D gene TRBD1, 5 bases. In DNA form, the CDR3 reads TGTGCCAGCAGTTCCCAACTCGGCGGACACAATGGATTCTATGGCTACACCTTC. It yields the protein CASSSQLGGHNGFYGYTF.